Sequencing of this TCR beta chain was carried out in a study of T cell responses to AZD1222 COVID-19 vaccine. With regard to this clone: The antigen remains unidentified.

Method: immunoSEQ multiplex PCR; TCRdb's copy keeps in-frame clones and lacks some. The sample records 100,000 or so clones, about 88% being singletons. Findings and caveats of the study: No repertoire was sampled before or during the peak T cell response, only after it.

This TCR was recovered from an adult in good health. The sequencing here drew on peripheral blood, taken on day 0 of AZD1222 vaccination.

The CDR3 nucleotides are TGTGCCAGCAGTTACTCGGGACTGATATCCTACGAGCAGTACTTC. This gives the protein CASSYSGLISYEQYF. This sequence joins TRBV6-2 or TRBV6-3 and TRBJ2-7; D perhaps matches TRBD2 (6 bases). The germline CDR1 and CDR2 sequences are MNHEY and SVGEGT. The CDR3 has 15 residues. The V gene lost 0 bases and the J gene lost 1 base, with 10 bases spanning the gap.